This is a list of T cell receptor beta chains from one sample in a study of T cells in Graves' hyperthyroidism and ophthalmopathy. One entry per CDR3 protein, called by TCRdb with MiXCR from the multiplex PCR reads. The repertoire holds more than 550,000 distinct CDR3 sequences, approximately 42% seen once, with more than 7% in the top ten. Sequenced input: peripheral blood or thyroid tissue (not recorded which). The receptor source for this set is an adult man with Graves' disease, either hyperthyroidism or ophthalmopathy (not recorded which). CDR3s include the opening cysteine and the closing phenylalanine or tryptophan. The D gene is left open where the match is weak. Expanded clones get a size class; other rows say once, few or many, or leave the size out.

TGTGCCAGCAGTTACCACAGTCCGGGGTCACCCCTCCACTTT,CASSYHSPGSPLHF,TRBV6-5,TRBJ1-6,-,14,few
TGTGCCAGCAGCCCCGGGAGGAGTCACGAGCAGTACTTC,CASSPGRSHEQYF,TRBV7-9,TRBJ2-7,TRBD2,13,many
TGTGCCAGCAGTGGGGAGGGGGCAGCTGGGGCCAACGTCCTGACTTTC,CASSGEGAAGANVLTF,TRBV28,TRBJ2-6,-,16,few
TGTGCCAGCGACACAGGGGAGTCCTACGAGCAGTACTTC,CASDTGESYEQYF,TRBV12-3/TRBV12-4,TRBJ2-7,TRBD1,13,-
TGTGCCACCAGCAGCGACAGGGGGTCTGGAAACACCATATATTTT,CATSSDRGSGNTIYF,TRBV15,TRBJ1-3,TRBD1,15,many
TGTGCCAGCAGTGGGTCCGGGACAAGGTCGCGCTACACCTTC,CASSGSGTRSRYTF,TRBV25-1,TRBJ1-2,-,14,-
TGCAGTGCCGTAGAAGGCAGTCCCAGCTCTGGAAACACCATATATTTT,CSAVEGSPSSGNTIYF,TRBV20-1,TRBJ1-3,-,16,once
TGTGCCAGTAGTCCCCTCGCTGGTGAAAAACTGTTTTTT,CASSPLAGEKLFF,TRBV19,TRBJ1-4,-,13,many
TGTGCCAGCAGTTGGCGGAGGGGCGGGAGCGGTAACGAGCAGTACTTC,CASSWRRGGSGNEQYF,TRBV6-5,TRBJ2-7,TRBD2,16,-
TGTGCCAGCAGCTTGGGGGGGGGAAGCATTAATTCACCCCTCCACTTT,CASSLGGGSINSPLHF,TRBV7-9,TRBJ1-6,-,16,-
TGCGCCAGCAGCATGGGACAGCTCTCTGGAAACACCATATATTTT,CASSMGQLSGNTIYF,TRBV5-1,TRBJ1-3,TRBD1,15,few
TGTGCCAGCAGTGAAAGTCCCGACAACAGCTACGAGCAGTACTTC,CASSESPDNSYEQYF,TRBV2,TRBJ2-7,-,15,-
TGTGCCAGCAGCCCTACAGGCCGCGGTGGTTCACCCCTCCACTTT,CASSPTGRGGSPLHF,TRBV7-2,TRBJ1-6,-,15,many
TGTGCCATCAGTGAGGGTAACACGGCCGGAGGCTACACCTTC,CAISEGNTAGGYTF,TRBV10-3,TRBJ1-2,-,14,many
TGTGCCACTGGGACAGGGTCCCTCTACGAGCAGTACTTC,CATGTGSLYEQYF,TRBV15,TRBJ2-7,TRBD1,13,many
TGTGCCAGCAGTGAGTCGAACGGGCCTGGGAACGAGCAGTACTTC,CASSESNGPGNEQYF,TRBV7-6,TRBJ2-7,-,15,few
TGTGCCAGCAGTCTCGACAGGTCTCGGGGCTACACCTTC,CASSLDRSRGYTF,TRBV2,TRBJ1-2,-,13,-
TGTGCCAGCAGTTTATGGATCGGGGGGCAGGTCAACAATCAGCCCCAGCATTTT,CASSLWIGGQVNNQPQHF,TRBV24-1,TRBJ1-5,-,18,-
TGTGCCAGCAGCCGGATTCCGGGACTAGCGGGAGCTGGGGAGCAGTACTTC,CASSRIPGLAGAGEQYF,TRBV9,TRBJ2-7,TRBD2,17,-
TGTGCCAGCAGCCCCCCGACAGGGTTCCTATATGGCTACACCTTC,CASSPPTGFLYGYTF,TRBV2,TRBJ1-2,TRBD1,15,few
TGTGCCAGCAGTGAAGTCAGGGGGGTCCTCTATGGCTACACCTTC,CASSEVRGVLYGYTF,TRBV2,TRBJ1-2,TRBD1,15,few
TGCAGCGTTGGGGGTTCCGATGGCTACACCTTC,CSVGGSDGYTF,TRBV29-1,TRBJ1-2,-,11,many
TGTGCCAGCAGTTTACGGGCGGGAATGAACACTGAAGCTTTCTTT,CASSLRAGMNTEAFF,TRBV7-9,TRBJ1-1,-,15,-
TGCAGTGCTAGAGGGACTAGCGGGCGACGCTCCTACGAGCAGTACTTC,CSARGTSGRRSYEQYF,TRBV20-1,TRBJ2-7,TRBD2,16,few
TGTGCCAGCAGCCCAACAGGTATTCTGAACACTGAAGCTTTCTTT,CASSPTGILNTEAFF,TRBV10-3,TRBJ1-1,-,15,many
TGTGCCAGCAGCGATGCGGACGCAACTAATGAAAAACTGTTTTTT,CASSDADATNEKLFF,TRBV2,TRBJ1-4,-,15,-
TGTGCCAGCAGTTCGCCTCGGGACAGCTATGGCTACACCTTC,CASSSPRDSYGYTF,TRBV25-1,TRBJ1-2,TRBD1,14,many
TGTGCCTGCACCTTCCCTGGGGCAGCTGGCTACACCTTC,CACTFPGAAGYTF,TRBV6-6,TRBJ1-2,-,13,-
TGTGCCAGCAGCTTAGATCTCCTGGCGCAGTACTTC,CASSLDLLAQYF,TRBV7-9,TRBJ2-7,-,12,-
TGTGCCAGCAGCTTAGAAGGGGGAGGCGAGGAGACCCAGTACTTC,CASSLEGGGEETQYF,TRBV7-9,TRBJ2-5,-,15,once
TGCAGTGCTAGGGGACTAGTCGGGTCCCAGTACTTC,CSARGLVGSQYF,TRBV20-1,TRBJ2-5,TRBD2,12,few
TGTGCCAGCAGCGCCACGGACAGGAACTATGGCTACACCTTC,CASSATDRNYGYTF,TRBV28,TRBJ1-2,TRBD1,14,few